A selection of T cell receptor beta chains follows, all from one sample in a study of cytomegalovirus exposure and HLA in healthy donors. Measured with immunoSEQ multiplex PCR; TCRdb has only the in-frame clones, and not every one. The data contain 73,000 or so clones, more than 80% of them singletons. The source material was PBMCs. The receptors come from a human donor in good health. Each CDR3 is given without its conserved first and last residue. The order of the fields is J gene, clone size, V gene, CDR3 protein. Clone size, where shown, is once, few, many, or a class for clones that have expanded.

J gene: TRBJ1-4
clone size: few
V gene: TRBV6-4
CDR3 protein: ASSDSMTGRSDEKLF

J gene: TRBJ1-2
clone size: .
V gene: TRBV5-1
CDR3 protein: ASSLGQGVGYGYT

J gene: TRBJ2-2
clone size: once
V gene: TRBV28
CDR3 protein: ASRLSGGTNTGELF

J gene: TRBJ1-1
clone size: .
V gene: TRBV18
CDR3 protein: ASSPPTGPEAF

J gene: TRBJ2-5
clone size: .
V gene: TRBV7-3
CDR3 protein: ASSSLATTRGDETQY

J gene: TRBJ1-2
clone size: .
V gene: TRBV5-1
CDR3 protein: ASSLSRDNNYGYT

J gene: TRBJ2-5
clone size: once
V gene: TRBV15
CDR3 protein: ATSRDGGYGETQY

J gene: TRBJ2-1
clone size: .
V gene: TRBV7-2
CDR3 protein: ASSSTSSYRRGEQF

J gene: TRBJ2-7
clone size: .
V gene: TRBV6-6
CDR3 protein: ASSYSNTAGWEQY

J gene: TRBJ1-2
clone size: .
V gene: TRBV6-1
CDR3 protein: ASSETGGYGYT

J gene: TRBJ1-2
clone size: .
V gene: TRBV5-5
CDR3 protein: ASSLLTGTRGGYT

J gene: TRBJ2-2
clone size: .
V gene: TRBV11-2
CDR3 protein: ASSRLGRANTGELF

J gene: TRBJ1-2
clone size: .
V gene: TRBV5-1
CDR3 protein: ASSPDRGNYGYT

J gene: TRBJ2-7
clone size: .
V gene: TRBV5-6
CDR3 protein: ASCSTGQGLGEQY

J gene: TRBJ1-5
clone size: .
V gene: TRBV11-2
CDR3 protein: ASSLEGGLQPQH

J gene: TRBJ2-3
clone size: .
V gene: TRBV9
CDR3 protein: ASSVGSGGPHSS

J gene: TRBJ1-1
clone size: .
V gene: TRBV5-4
CDR3 protein: ASSSLTEVGTEAF

J gene: TRBJ2-2
clone size: once
V gene: TRBV14
CDR3 protein: ASSRTGPTGELF

J gene: TRBJ1-2
clone size: .
V gene: TRBV5-1
CDR3 protein: ASSFGFEQVGVSYT

J gene: TRBJ1-2
clone size: .
V gene: TRBV6-1
CDR3 protein: ASSTDREFYGYT

J gene: TRBJ2-3
clone size: .
V gene: TRBV10-3
CDR3 protein: AITNGGVEDTQY

J gene: TRBJ2-6
clone size: .
V gene: TRBV18
CDR3 protein: ASSSGRGSSGANVLT

J gene: TRBJ2-1
clone size: .
V gene: TRBV5-8
CDR3 protein: ASSFGGVPSYNEQF

J gene: TRBJ2-3
clone size: .
V gene: TRBV11-2
CDR3 protein: ASSLATDRDTQY

J gene: TRBJ2-2
clone size: .
V gene: TRBV19
CDR3 protein: ASSMSSANTGELF

J gene: TRBJ2-5
clone size: .
V gene: TRBV7-9
CDR3 protein: ASSPRGLAQETQY

J gene: TRBJ1-5
clone size: .
V gene: TRBV6-6
CDR3 protein: ASSYSDTYSQPQH

J gene: TRBJ1-2
clone size: .
V gene: TRBV10-3
CDR3 protein: AISESGGAKGT

J gene: TRBJ1-6
clone size: .
V gene: TRBV5-5
CDR3 protein: ASKTGQPTGSYNSPLH

J gene: TRBJ2-7
clone size: once
V gene: TRBV20-1
CDR3 protein: SARGTGTMP

J gene: TRBJ2-7
clone size: .
V gene: TRBV5-1
CDR3 protein: ASSLFGQGVDEQY

J gene: TRBJ1-6
clone size: .
V gene: TRBV28
CDR3 protein: ASSLSRVPNSPLH

J gene: TRBJ2-3
clone size: once
V gene: TRBV7-2
CDR3 protein: ASSLESLNTQY

J gene: TRBJ2-7
clone size: .
V gene: TRBV19
CDR3 protein: ASSWTGGNYEQY

J gene: TRBJ2-1
clone size: .
V gene: TRBV7-3
CDR3 protein: ASSSTGLYNEQF

J gene: TRBJ2-5
clone size: .
V gene: TRBV6-6
CDR3 protein: ASSFRTGGLETQY

J gene: TRBJ1-2
clone size: .
V gene: TRBV29-1
CDR3 protein: SVDKGQRYGYT

J gene: TRBJ2-5
clone size: .
V gene: TRBV6-4
CDR3 protein: ASSDRQGRFFETQY

J gene: TRBJ1-3
clone size: .
V gene: TRBV29-1
CDR3 protein: SVRWETGNTIY

J gene: TRBJ2-7
clone size: .
V gene: TRBV7-2
CDR3 protein: ASSTGGQAAIREQY

J gene: TRBJ2-2
clone size: few
V gene: TRBV6-6
CDR3 protein: ASSLGQGADGELF

J gene: TRBJ2-2
clone size: .
V gene: TRBV4-2
CDR3 protein: ASSPSSGGVNTGELF

J gene: TRBJ2-1
clone size: .
V gene: TRBV11-2
CDR3 protein: ASSLVGGGSEQF

J gene: TRBJ1-1
clone size: .
V gene: TRBV13
CDR3 protein: ASSRTGNTEAF

J gene: TRBJ2-2
clone size: .
V gene: TRBV5-6
CDR3 protein: ASTQGPGELF

J gene: TRBJ1-4
clone size: .
V gene: TRBV5-1
CDR3 protein: ASSLVGAGDEKLF

J gene: TRBJ2-3
clone size: .
V gene: TRBV19
CDR3 protein: ASSIGQGAPTDTQY

J gene: TRBJ1-5
clone size: .
V gene: TRBV7-9
CDR3 protein: ASSPDRVIGQPQH

J gene: TRBJ2-1
clone size: .
V gene: TRBV2
CDR3 protein: ASTLDRGEYNEQF

J gene: .
clone size: .
V gene: TRBV15
CDR3 protein: ATSRDVRQGYEQY

J gene: TRBJ1-1
clone size: .
V gene: TRBV7-6
CDR3 protein: ASSLSGNTEAF

J gene: TRBJ1-1
clone size: .
V gene: TRBV7-9
CDR3 protein: ASSFQGDTEAF

J gene: TRBJ1-1
clone size: .
V gene: TRBV29-1
CDR3 protein: SARRGGDTEAF